This T cell receptor (beta chain) was observed in a study of blood T cell repertoires in COVID-19. Study-level background: Material from acute and convalescent COVID-19 was sourced from the United States, Italy and Spain. The analysed material was cDNA or gDNA that came from T cells, B-cell-depleted T cells, or PBMCs.

The length of the CDR3 is 15 residues. V lost 1 base to trimming and J lost 5 bases; unmatched junction nucleotides: 3. Germline CDR1 LNHNV, CDR2 YYDKDF (reference sequence). Original data processing: Estimation of nucleated cell counts was performed using reference gene primer amplification. Measured with immunoSEQ multiplex PCR; TCRdb has only the in-frame clones, and not every one. The DNA gave D and trimming, while V, J and clone size come from that table. The sample has roughly 120,000 clones, around 85% seen once; the top ten hold 2% to 3%. The V gene is TRBV15, the J gene TRBJ2-7, with TRBD2 identical over 12 bases. This clonotype was obtained from a man aged 45 to 65 with acute or convalescent COVID-19. Material: peripheral blood. Written as DNA, the CDR3 is TGTGCCACCAGCAGAGGACTAGCGGGAGTCGACGAGCAGTACTTC. It is translated as CATSRGLAGVDEQYF.